A selection of T cell receptor beta chains follows, all from one sample in a study of shared clonotypes between healthy human individuals. Clones were sequenced by immunoSEQ multiplex PCR, and TCRdb holds only the in-frame ones, with some missing. The profile shows 2 million to 2.5 million clones, 85% to 95% of them singletons. Sequencing was done on a sample of naive CD4+ T cells from PBMCs. Every receptor here comes from a man aged 18 to 35 in good health. Some clones in this sample may be carry-over from other donors' samples. Both conserved end residues are part of each CDR3. The order of the fields is CDR3 protein, CDR3 DNA, clone size, V gene, D gene, J gene. A D gene is named only where the DNA matches it firmly. For some rows the clone size is stated as once, few or many, or as a class when expanded; others skip it.

CDR3: CASNRTGEWTNEKLFF; DNA: TGTGCCAGCAACAGAACAGGTGAGTGGACTAATGAAAAACTGTTTTTT; size: NA; V: TRBV7-9; D: NA; J: TRBJ1-4
CDR3: CASSKKAVAGEGSKCGYGYTF; DNA: TGTGCCAGCAGCAAAAAAGCGGTGGCCGGGGAGGGCAGCAAGTGCGGCTATGGCTACACCTTC; size: NA; V: TRBV21-1; D: NA; J: TRBJ1-2
CDR3: CASSLLPNQPQHF; DNA: TGTGCCAGCAGCTTACTTCCTAATCAGCCCCAGCATTTT; size: once; V: TRBV7-9; D: NA; J: TRBJ1-5
CDR3: CASSPNPVSAQETQYF; DNA: TGTGCCAGCAGCCCCAACCCGGTTTCGGCCCAAGAGACCCAGTACTTC; size: NA; V: TRBV9; D: NA; J: TRBJ2-5
CDR3: CASSLGAGGLNTEAFF; DNA: TGCGCCAGCAGCTTGGGGGCAGGGGGTTTGAACACTGAAGCTTTCTTT; size: NA; V: TRBV5-1; D: TRBD1; J: TRBJ1-1
CDR3: CASSFQGGQPQHF; DNA: TGTGCCAGCAGTTTTCAGGGAGGACAGCCCCAGCATTTT; size: NA; V: TRBV28; D: NA; J: TRBJ1-5
CDR3: CASSSGGPGTNEKLFF; DNA: TGTGCCAGCAGCTCTGGGGGTCCGGGAACTAATGAAAAACTGTTTTTT; size: NA; V: TRBV7-3; D: NA; J: TRBJ1-4
CDR3: CASRRMSSYEQYF; DNA: TGTGCCAGCAGGAGGATGAGCTCCTACGAGCAGTACTTC; size: NA; V: TRBV27; D: NA; J: TRBJ2-7
CDR3: CASGQQGPRGYTF; DNA: TGTGCCAGCGGTCAACAGGGACCCAGAGGCTACACCTTC; size: NA; V: TRBV28; D: NA; J: TRBJ1-2
CDR3: CASSVRNSGSRETQYF; DNA: TGTGCCAGCAGCGTGAGGAATAGCGGGAGTCGAGAGACCCAGTACTTC; size: NA; V: TRBV9; D: TRBD2; J: TRBJ2-5
CDR3: CASSTYGGEETQYF; DNA: TGCGCCAGCAGCACATACGGCGGGGAAGAGACCCAGTACTTC; size: NA; V: TRBV5-1; D: NA; J: TRBJ2-5
CDR3: CASTRRTGGPFRYTF; DNA: TGTGCCAGCACGCGGAGAACAGGGGGCCCTTTTCGCTACACCTTC; size: NA; V: TRBV21-1; D: NA; J: TRBJ1-2
CDR3: CASSPGGDRGLSGELFF; DNA: TGTGCCAGCAGCCCCGGGGGGGACAGGGGGCTATCCGGGGAGCTGTTTTTT; size: NA; V: TRBV11-3; D: TRBD1; J: TRBJ2-2
CDR3: CASSIRQVRADTQYF; DNA: TGTGCCAGCAGCATAAGACAGGTTCGCGCAGATACGCAGTATTTT; size: NA; V: TRBV27; D: NA; J: TRBJ2-3
CDR3: CASGERTGELFF; DNA: TGTGCCAGCGGGGAACGGACCGGGGAGCTGTTTTTT; size: few; V: TRBV2; D: NA; J: TRBJ2-2
CDR3: CASSLAPGTVDSPLHF; DNA: TGTGCCAGCAGCTTGGCCCCCGGGACAGTGGATTCACCCCTCCACTTT; size: once; V: TRBV5-4; D: TRBD1; J: TRBJ1-6
CDR3: CASSDLGTGVGYTF; DNA: TGTGCCAGCAGTGACCTGGGGACAGGGGTAGGCTACACCTTC; size: NA; V: TRBV6-1; D: TRBD1; J: TRBJ1-2
CDR3: CASSPQPGGTEAFF; DNA: TGTGCCAGCTCACCCCAGCCGGGAGGAACTGAAGCTTTCTTT; size: few; V: TRBV18; D: NA; J: TRBJ1-1
CDR3: CASSHTGTTNIQYF; DNA: TGTGCCAGCAGCCACACAGGGACGACGAACATTCAGTACTTC; size: NA; V: TRBV14; D: NA; J: TRBJ2-4
CDR3: CATSRDIEKNIQYF; DNA: TGTGCCACCAGCAGAGATATTGAGAAAAACATTCAGTACTTC; size: NA; V: TRBV15; D: NA; J: TRBJ2-4
CDR3: CASSLSPGTGAQAFF; DNA: TGTGCCAGCAGTTTATCACCCGGGACAGGGGCGCAAGCTTTCTTT; size: NA; V: TRBV28; D: TRBD1; J: TRBJ1-1
CDR3: CASSLIGTGHNVLTF; DNA: TGTGCCAGCAGCTTAATCGGGACAGGCCACAACGTCCTGACTTTC; size: NA; V: TRBV7-2; D: TRBD1; J: TRBJ2-6
CDR3: CASRRDSGNTEAFF; DNA: TGTGCCAGCAGGAGGGACAGCGGTAACACTGAAGCTTTCTTT; size: NA; V: TRBV6-6; D: TRBD1; J: TRBJ1-1
CDR3: CASSLQTTYYEQYF; DNA: TGTGCCAGCAGCTTACAAACGACTTACTACGAGCAGTACTTC; size: NA; V: TRBV11-2; D: NA; J: TRBJ2-7
CDR3: CSVDTSNYGYTF; DNA: TGCAGCGTTGACACTTCTAACTATGGCTACACCTTC; size: NA; V: TRBV29-1; D: NA; J: TRBJ1-2
CDR3: CASGLNVPVYQETQYF; DNA: TGTGCCAGCGGGCTGAACGTCCCAGTTTACCAAGAGACCCAGTACTTC; size: NA; V: TRBV7-6; D: NA; J: TRBJ2-5
CDR3: CASSLNGNYEQYF; DNA: TGTGCCAGCAGTTTAAACGGAAATTACGAGCAGTACTTC; size: NA; V: TRBV28; D: NA; J: TRBJ2-7
CDR3: CASSQWTDQETQYF; DNA: TGCGCCAGCAGCCAATGGACAGACCAAGAGACCCAGTACTTC; size: NA; V: TRBV4-1; D: NA; J: TRBJ2-5
CDR3: CASSSAGYGYTF; DNA: TGTGCCAGCAGTTCCGCAGGGTATGGCTACACCTTC; size: NA; V: TRBV6-1; D: NA; J: TRBJ1-2
CDR3: CASSLPLKAGSYEQYF; DNA: TGTGCCAGCAGCTTACCGTTGAAGGCGGGCTCCTACGAGCAGTACTTC; size: NA; V: TRBV7-2; D: NA; J: TRBJ2-7
CDR3: CAWTPLAVSTDTQYF; DNA: TGTGCCTGGACCCCTCTAGCGGTTAGCACAGATACGCAGTATTTT; size: NA; V: TRBV30; D: TRBD2; J: TRBJ2-3
CDR3: CASSVTGTSSYNEQFF; DNA: TGCGCCAGCAGCGTAACCGGGACTAGTTCCTACAATGAGCAGTTCTTC; size: NA; V: TRBV5-1; D: TRBD2; J: TRBJ2-1
CDR3: CASSGTGGNTEAFF; DNA: TGTGCCAGCAGCGGAACAGGGGGGAACACTGAAGCTTTCTTT; size: NA; V: TRBV5-6; D: TRBD1; J: TRBJ1-1
CDR3: CASSFNRGSTDTQYF; DNA: TGTGCCAGCAGTTTCAACAGGGGGAGCACAGATACGCAGTATTTT; size: once; V: TRBV6-5; D: TRBD1; J: TRBJ2-3
CDR3: CATRTSRALNTEAFF; DNA: TGTGCCACCCGGACTTCTAGGGCTCTGAACACTGAAGCTTTCTTT; size: few; V: TRBV19; D: NA; J: TRBJ1-1
CDR3: CASSQDGNTEAFF; DNA: TGTGCCAGCAGTCAGGACGGTAACACTGAAGCTTTCTTT; size: NA; V: TRBV25-1; D: NA; J: TRBJ1-1
CDR3: CASSPISQNYEQYF; DNA: TGTGCCAGCTCACCAATAAGTCAAAACTACGAGCAGTACTTC; size: once; V: TRBV18; D: NA; J: TRBJ2-7
CDR3: CASSETSSNEQFF; DNA: TGTGCCAGTAGTGAGACTAGTAGCAATGAGCAGTTCTTC; size: NA; V: TRBV19; D: NA; J: TRBJ2-1
CDR3: CASSPGDDPGYTF; DNA: TGCGCCAGCAGCCCAGGGGATGACCCTGGCTACACCTTC; size: NA; V: TRBV5-1; D: NA; J: TRBJ1-2
CDR3: CASSLVRLASAYNEQFF; DNA: TGTGCCAGCAGCTTAGTTAGGTTGGCTAGCGCCTACAATGAGCAGTTCTTC; size: once; V: TRBV13; D: NA; J: TRBJ2-1
CDR3: CSARKTDTQYF; DNA: TGCAGTGCTAGGAAAACAGATACGCAGTATTTT; size: few; V: TRBV20-1; D: NA; J: TRBJ2-3
CDR3: CASSRTSGPTDTQYF; DNA: TGTGCCAGCTCACGCACTAGCGGACCCACGGATACGCAGTATTTT; size: NA; V: TRBV18; D: TRBD2; J: TRBJ2-3
CDR3: CASSFDRRHEQYF; DNA: TGCGCCAGCAGCTTTGACAGACGTCACGAGCAGTACTTC; size: NA; V: TRBV5-1; D: NA; J: TRBJ2-7
CDR3: CAISGDRGFGTQYF; DNA: TGTGCCATCAGTGGGGACAGGGGATTCGGGACCCAGTACTTC; size: NA; V: TRBV10-3; D: TRBD1; J: TRBJ2-5
CDR3: CASSPRGGAKNIQYF; DNA: TGTGCCAGCAGTCCGCGCGGGGGAGCCAAAAACATTCAGTACTTC; size: once; V: TRBV27; D: TRBD2; J: TRBJ2-4
CDR3: CASSSLSRTSYEQYF; DNA: TGTGCCAGCAGTTCCCTCTCGCGGACCTCCTACGAGCAGTACTTC; size: NA; V: TRBV6-5; D: NA; J: TRBJ2-7
CDR3: CASSGPSRAAGELFF; DNA: TGTGCCAGCAGTGGACCTTCGAGGGCTGCCGGGGAGCTGTTTTTT; size: NA; V: TRBV6-6; D: NA; J: TRBJ2-2
CDR3: CASRYVRGTANTEAFF; DNA: TGTGCCAGCAGATACGTACGAGGGACGGCGAACACTGAAGCTTTCTTT; size: NA; V: TRBV27; D: NA; J: TRBJ1-1
CDR3: CASSLASGGVSEQYF; DNA: TGTGCCAGCAGCTTAGCATCCGGCGGGGTGAGTGAGCAGTACTTC; size: NA; V: TRBV7-6; D: NA; J: TRBJ2-7